Reported below is one T cell receptor beta chain. Its specific antigen is unknown. No quality values exist for individual bases; no much larger clone is one base distant. The germline V gene provides CDR1 SQVTM and CDR2 ANQGSEA. The CDR3 runs 14 amino acids, cysteine and phenylalanine included. Solely the CDR3 DNA is kept, with 42 bases framed from the first base. Trimming accounts for 5 bases at V and 4 bases at J, while the number of junction bases matched to no gene is 8. The sample is drawn from a study of response to subunit inactivated influenza vaccine (dated by TCRdb to 2017 to 2018). For the study in its entirety: Deep quantitative profiling of the T cell receptor repertoire was used in the study to follow responses to a trivalent subunit inactivated influenza vaccine. General study outcomes and caveats: The authors suggested that each seasonal influenza vaccination may recruit only a limited number of new T cells.

The library was generated by RT-PCR. The sample was run on an Illumina HiSeq 2500. TCRdb reworked the public reads: Q25 trimming with fastp, MiXCR clone assembly, productive beta chains retained. Records with the same CDR3 protein are collapsed into one entry carrying the most frequent genes and DNA. This sample holds about 480,000 distinct CDR3 sequences; 11% were observed only once. The top ten hold roughly 12% of the sample. Reading the label with the study, this specimen's time point is: approximately 47 days after influenza vaccine administration. Sequencing used PBMCs from blood, obtained about 40 days after vaccination. Recombination joined TRBV29-1 with TRBJ2-1; TRBD2 agrees with 7 junctional bases. This TCR came from a man in his fifties or sixties who received an inactivated influenza vaccine. Donor details come from another sample of the same person, matched by shared clones. The DNA sequence is given as TGCAGCGTTTTTCTAGCGGTCCAATACAATGAGCAGTTCTTC. Its product reads: CSVFLAVQYNEQFF.